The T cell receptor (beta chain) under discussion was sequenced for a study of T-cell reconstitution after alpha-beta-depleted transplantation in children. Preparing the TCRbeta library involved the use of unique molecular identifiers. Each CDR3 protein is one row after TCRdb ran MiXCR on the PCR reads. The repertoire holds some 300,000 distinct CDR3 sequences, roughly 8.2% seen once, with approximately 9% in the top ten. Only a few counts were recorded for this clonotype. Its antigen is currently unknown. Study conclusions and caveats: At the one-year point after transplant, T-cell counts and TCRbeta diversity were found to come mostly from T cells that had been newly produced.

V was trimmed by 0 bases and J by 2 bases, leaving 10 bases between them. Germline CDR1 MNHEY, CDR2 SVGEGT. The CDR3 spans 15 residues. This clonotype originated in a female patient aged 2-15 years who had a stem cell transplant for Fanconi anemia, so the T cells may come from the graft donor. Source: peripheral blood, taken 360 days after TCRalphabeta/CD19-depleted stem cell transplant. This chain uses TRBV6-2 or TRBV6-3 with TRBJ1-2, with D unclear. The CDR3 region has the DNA TGTGCCAGCAGTTACTCGTCGGGGAGGAACTATGGCTACACCTTC. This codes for CASSYSSGRNYGYTF.